The 20 T cell receptor beta chains listed next were all sequenced from one sample in a study of neoadjuvant anti-PD-1 for oral cavity cancer. TCRdb keeps only in-frame clones here, not all; method: immunoSEQ multiplex PCR. The repertoire holds around 12,000 clones, with over 50% as singletons. Sequenced material: PBMCs, taken before nivolumab (anti-PD-1) treatment. Receptors originate from a person between 35 and 79 years old with oral cavity squamous cell carcinoma.

The chain combines TRBV7-8 with TRBJ2-7, with TRBD1 identical over 7 bases. Germline V gives CDR1 SGHVS, CDR2 FQNEAQ. CDR3 length: 16 amino acids. With V trimmed by 4 bases and J by 2 bases, 11 bases remained unmatched. The CDR3 reads CASSSGTAILTYEQYF. In nucleotides, the CDR3 is TGTGCCAGCAGCTCAGGGACAGCCATTCTCACCTACGAGCAGTACTTC. The full variable domain, rest sourced from reference TRBV7-8 and TRBJ2-7, is GAGVSQSPRYKVAKRGQDVALRCDPISGHVSLFWYQQALGQGPEFLTYFQNEAQLDKSGLPSDRFFAERPEGSVSTLKIQRTQQEDSAVYLCASSSGTAILTYEQYFGPGTRLTVT.

This rearrangement joins TRBV6-5 to TRBJ2-3; D remains unclear. CDR1 is MNHEY, CDR2 SVGAGI, per germline. V was cut by 6 bases and J by 4 bases, with 17 bases left in between. The CDR3 consists of 15 residues. CDR3 residues: CASRPVRSAADTQYF. CDR3 in DNA: TGTGCCAGCAGGCCCGTGAGGTCGGCCGCAGATACGCAGTATTTT.

The genes are TRBV9 and TRBJ2-3, with TRBD2 matching 9 bases. This CDR3 is 15 amino acids long. The J segment lost 3 bases and the V segment lost 2 bases, leaving 4 bases of the junction unmatched. Germline CDR1 and CDR2: SGDLS and YYNGEE. The CDR3 is CASSVLAGRTDTQYF. Written as DNA, the CDR3 is TGTGCCAGCAGCGTCCTAGCGGGGAGGACAGATACGCAGTATTTT.

This clone was picked up a small number of times. V usage is TRBV5-1 and J usage is TRBJ1-6, with D possibly being TRBD1 (6 bases). The CDR3 is made up of 13 amino acids. V dropped 5 bases and J dropped 8 bases, with 11 bases sitting between them. Germline V gene sequence: CDR1 SGHRS, CDR2 YFSETQ. The CDR3 DNA is TGCGCCAGCAGAGGGGGAAGTGATTCACCCCTCCACTTT. Protein sequence: CASRGGSDSPLHF.

This clone was counted between two and nine times. The chain employs TRBV28 and TRBJ1-6; possible D gene TRBD1, 5 bases. CDR1 is MDHEN, CDR2 SYDVKM, per germline. The V end was cut by 7 bases, the J end by 7 bases, with 17 bases between. This CDR3 region has 15 residues. The CDR3 region has the DNA TGTGCCAGCACTCGACCCCAGGGTTTGAATTCACCCCTCCACTTT. Translated, it gives CASTRPQGLNSPLHF.

The chain uses TRBV2 and TRBJ2-1; 7 bases map to TRBD2. The CDR3 covers 16 residues. In germline, CDR1 is SNHLY, CDR2 FYNNEI. The J segment lost 9 bases and the V segment lost 4 bases, leaving 15 bases of the junction unmatched. In DNA form, the CDR3 reads TGTGCCAGCAGTGGGCGCGGGAGCCTCCGAAGGGGTGAGCAGTTCTTC. Amino acid sequence: CASSGRGSLRRGEQFF.

Only a few counts were recorded for this clone. The chain combines TRBV5-1 with TRBJ2-2, with 8 bases lining up with TRBD1. The CDR3 extends over 15 amino acids. Germline V gene data show CDR1 as SGHRS and CDR2 as YFSETQ. V shed 5 bases, J shed 1 base, and the junction held 4 bases outside the gene matches. CDR3 residues: CASRGGQENTGELFF. The CDR3 nucleotides read TGCGCCAGCAGAGGGGGACAGGAGAACACCGGGGAGCTGTTTTTT.

The chain employs TRBV5-1 and TRBJ1-2; D is possibly TRBD1 (6 bases). The CDR3 length is 14 residues. Trimming pared 4 bases from V and 3 bases from J, leaving 13 bases between. CDR1 and CDR2 (germline): SGHRS, YFSETQ. The CDR3 here is CASSVQGLDYGYTF. CDR3 coding DNA: TGCGCCAGCAGCGTACAGGGCCTTGACTATGGCTACACCTTC.

The genes are TRBV2 and TRBJ2-5; 15 bases align to TRBD2. V lost 1 base to trimming and J lost 5 bases; unmatched junction nucleotides: 5. Looked up from germline, CDR1 is SNHLY and CDR2 is FYNNEI. This CDR3 is built from 17 residues. CDR3 sequence: CASSEGTSGRAWETQYF. CDR3 in DNA: TGTGCCAGCAGTGAAGGGACTAGCGGGAGGGCCTGGGAGACCCAGTACTTC.

This clone has only a few counts. The chain links TRBV9 to TRBJ2-5; 7 bases agree with TRBD2. The CDR3 spans 15 residues. The V segment lost 4 bases and the J segment 5 bases; nucleotides outside the gene matches: 11. Looked up from germline, CDR1 is SGDLS and CDR2 is YYNGEE. The CDR3 nucleotides are TGTGCCAGCAGCCCCCATGTAGAGGGAGGGGAGACCCAGTACTTC. Its translation: CASSPHVEGGETQYF.

The rearrangement links TRBV5-4 to TRBJ2-2; weak D call: TRBD1 (6 bases). Trimming shortened V by 0 bases and J by 4 bases, and 13 bases separated the two germline ends. Germline loops: CDR1 SGHNT, CDR2 YYREEE (reference sequence). The length of the CDR3 is 16 residues. CDR3 sequence: CASSLGGQGITGELFF. CDR3 bases: TGTGCCAGCAGCTTGGGAGGGCAGGGGATCACCGGGGAGCTGTTTTTT.

The chain has TRBV5-6 and TRBJ2-7; D is unclear. The CDR3 loop spans 11 amino acids. Trimming stripped 4 bases from V and 7 bases from J, with 9 bases between. The germline V gene has CDR1 SGHDT and CDR2 YYEEEE. For the CDR3, the DNA is TGTGCCAGCAGCCGCCGGGTAGAGCAGTACTTC. Translating it yields CASSRRVEQYF. The full variable domain, rest sourced from reference TRBV5-6 and TRBJ2-7, is DAGVTQSPTHLIKTRGQQVTLRCSPKSGHDTVSWYQQALGQGPQFIFQYYEEEERQRGNFPDRFSGHQFPNYSSELNVNALLLGDSALYLCASSRRVEQYFGPGTRLTVT.

This chain joins TRBV19 and TRBJ2-3; D is possibly TRBD1 or TRBD2 (6 bases each). V was shortened by 11 bases and J by 6 bases, with 21 bases between the two germline ends. The CDR3 sequence is 14 residues long. CDR1 is LNHDA, CDR2 SQIVND, per germline (reference sequence). CDR3 DNA sequence: TGTGCCGGTTCTAGCACGGGGGCAGCGGATACGCAGTATTTT. Encoded protein: CAGSSTGAADTQYF.

The V gene is TRBV2, the J gene TRBJ1-2; 7 bases are a match to TRBD1. The junction had 18 bases not matched to a gene; V was cut back by 7 bases and J by 4 bases. CDR1 SNHLY and CDR2 FYNNEI come from the germline V gene. The CDR3 is 17 residues long. The CDR3 DNA sequence: TGTGCCAGCAACCGCGCAGAAGGGACAGCTTTCCCCTATGGCTACACCTTC. Its protein product is CASNRAEGTAFPYGYTF.

This clone showed up just once. The CDR3 region has the DNA TGCAGCGTTAAAGGGCCGAACACCGGGGAGCTGTTTTTT. Its protein is CSVKGPNTGELFF. V usage is TRBV29-1 and J usage is TRBJ2-2; D gene ambiguous. The CDR3 length is 13 residues. Germline CDR1 is SQVTM and CDR2 is ANQGSEA. Trimming left V 5 bases short and J 0 bases short, with 7 bases between.

This chain links TRBV19 with TRBJ1-1; no clear D. Germline CDR1 reads LNHDA; CDR2 reads SQIVND (reference sequence). Trimming left V 6 bases short and J 2 bases short, with 10 bases between. The CDR3 runs to 13 residues. CDR3 DNA: TGTGCCAGTAGCCCGACAATTAACACTGAAGCTTTCTTT. Translated: CASSPTINTEAFF.

The J gene is TRBJ1-6, the V gene TRBV29-1; TRBD1 is a possible D gene (6 bases). The ends were cut back, 4 bases at V and 10 bases at J, with 17 bases in the middle. Germline V gives CDR1 SQVTM, CDR2 ANQGSEA. This CDR3 is 14 amino acids long. For the CDR3, the DNA is TGCAGCGTTGCGTTGGGGGCGACGGGGTCACCCCTCCACTTT. It is translated as CSVALGATGSPLHF. The variable domain in full, with the rest retrieved from reference TRBV29-1 and TRBJ1-6, is SAVISQKPSRDICQRGTSLTIQCQVDSQVTMMFWYRQQPGQSLTLIATANQGSEATYESGFVIDKFPISRPNLTFSTLTVSNMSPEDSSIYLCSVALGATGSPLHFGNGTRLTVT.

This clone turned up a few times. The chain uses TRBV4-1 and TRBJ2-5; 7 nucleotides align to TRBD1. The CDR3 is 15 residues long. Unmatched junction bases numbered 7, after V lost 1 base and J lost 5 bases. Per germline, CDR1 MGHRA and CDR2 YSYEKL. CDR3 loop: CASSQGEGARETQYF. CDR3 DNA: TGCGCCAGCAGCCAAGGAGAGGGGGCCCGGGAGACCCAGTACTTC.

The V and J genes are TRBV6-6 and TRBJ1-1; unclear D gene. Deletions cut 2 bases from V and 6 bases from J, with 13 bases between. The CDR3 extends over 14 amino acids. In germline, CDR1 is MNHNY, CDR2 SVGAGI (reference sequence). DNA for the CDR3: TGTGCCAGCAGTTACCCCTCCCGACTGTCTGAAGCTTTCTTT. It codes for CASSYPSRLSEAFF.

This clone was observed a handful of times. The V call is TRBV4-2, the J call TRBJ1-2; a possible D gene is TRBD1 (5 bases). Per the germline V gene, CDR1 is LGHNA and CDR2 is YNFKEQ. This CDR3 region has 15 residues. Trimming took 0 bases from V and 4 from J, leaving 12 bases between them. This CDR3 is CASSQDRAGLYGYTF. The CDR3 DNA follows: TGTGCCAGCAGCCAAGATAGGGCAGGGCTCTATGGCTACACCTTC.